This entry lists 19 T cell receptor beta chains sequenced from one sample in a study of T cell changes during pregnancy in multiple sclerosis. This table comes from immunoSEQ multiplex PCR, and its TCRdb copy is limited to in-frame clones, with some not included. This sample yields some 71,000 clones, of which about 91% are seen a single time; about 0.3% belongs to the top ten. The material sequenced was CD4+ T cells from peripheral blood mononuclear cells, taken in the third trimester of pregnancy. The origin of the receptors is a female donor in good health, enrolled as a control in a pregnancy study.

The chain carries TRBV2 and TRBJ2-2, with a tentative D call TRBD2 (6 bases). Germline V gene sequence: CDR1 SNHLY, CDR2 FYNNEI. The ends were cut back, 8 bases at V and 3 bases at J, with 10 bases in the middle. There are 13 residues in the CDR3. As DNA, the CDR3 is TGTGCCAGCCGCAGGGAGGACACCGGGGAGCTGTTTTTT. This gives the protein CASRREDTGELFF.

This chain uses TRBV30 with TRBJ1-2, with D hard to call. The germline V gene encodes CDR1 GTSNPN and CDR2 SVGIG (reference sequence). CDR3 length equals 14 residues. V lost 0 bases to trimming and J lost 3 bases, with 11 bases between them. The CDR3 here is CAWSVRVVDYGYTF. CDR3 DNA: TGTGCCTGGAGTGTACGGGTGGTGGACTATGGCTACACCTTC.

V usage is TRBV9 and J usage is TRBJ1-4, with TRBD1 as a possible D gene (5 bases). V lost 4 bases and J 8 bases, leaving 24 bases between the germline ends. Germline V gene lookup returns CDR1 SGDLS and CDR2 YYNGEE. The CDR3 loop spans 17 amino acids. Here the CDR3 DNA reads TGTGCCAGCAGCCCCGCATTCAATGGGGGAGGTTACGAAAAACTGTTTTTT. It codes for CASSPAFNGGGYEKLFF.

This chain uses TRBV30 with TRBJ2-2; D gene ambiguous. Germline V lookup: CDR1 GTSNPN, CDR2 SVGIG (reference sequence). The CDR3 runs to 13 residues. Trimming removed 3 bases from V and 1 base from J, with 6 bases in between. The CDR3 coding sequence is TGTGCCTGGAGCCGGTGGAACACCGGGGAGCTGTTTTTT. Translated: CAWSRWNTGELFF.

V is TRBV5-3 and J is TRBJ1-4; D is possibly TRBD1 (5 bases). TRBV5-3 counts as an open reading frame of uncertain function. The V end lost 2 bases, the J end lost 0 bases, and 8 bases lay between the germline ends. This CDR3 spans 15 amino acids. The CDR3 DNA follows: TGTGCCAGAAGCTTACAGGCATCAACTAATGAAAAACTGTTTTTT. Translating gives CARSLQASTNEKLFF.

The rearrangement uses TRBV5-1 and TRBJ1-2, with 7 nucleotides matching TRBD1. This CDR3 spans 12 amino acids. After removal of 2 bases from V and 6 bases from J, the junction contained 1 base not matched to a gene. The germline V gene has CDR1 SGHRS and CDR2 YFSETQ. The CDR3 DNA reads as TGCGCCAGCAGCTTAGACAGGGATGGCTACACCTTC. Its translation is CASSLDRDGYTF.

Only one count was recorded for this clone. The chain uses TRBV6-1 and TRBJ2-7; D remains unclear. The CDR3 is 12 residues long. V was cut by 6 bases and J by 3 bases, with 9 bases left in between. Germline CDR1 is MNHNS and CDR2 is SASEGT. The CDR3 nucleotides are TGTGCCAGCAGCATGTCGGGCTACGAGCAGTACTTC. Translation: CASSMSGYEQYF.

V is TRBV18 and J is TRBJ1-1; 7 nucleotides line up with TRBD1. CDR1 KGHSH and CDR2 LQKENI come from the germline V gene. There are 14 residues in the CDR3. V lost 3 bases, J lost 6 bases, and 7 bases stayed unmatched. The CDR3 is CASSPTGKKAEAFF. As DNA, the CDR3 is TGTGCCAGCTCACCGACAGGGAAAAAGGCTGAAGCTTTCTTT. The full variable domain, rest sourced from reference TRBV18 and TRBJ1-1, is NAGVMQNPRHLVRRRGQEARLRCSPMKGHSHVYWYRQLPEEGLKFMVYLQKENIIDESGMPKERFSAEFPKEGPSILRIQQVVRGDSAAYFCASSPTGKKAEAFFGQGTRLTVV.

This chain uses TRBV14 with TRBJ2-7; maybe TRBD2 (6 bases). Germline loops: CDR1 SGHDN, CDR2 FVKESK. The CDR3 totals 12 residues. V was clipped by 8 bases and J by 6 bases, with 14 bases between them. The CDR3 region is CASSGVPSEQYF. The CDR3 DNA reads TGTGCCAGCTCGGGAGTCCCTAGCGAGCAGTACTTC.

CDR3: CASSGERGGQETQYF. In DNA, the CDR3 is TGTGCCAGCAGTGGGGAGCGGGGGGGACAAGAGACCCAGTACTTC. The chain couples TRBV2 to TRBJ2-5; 10 bases fit TRBD2. The CDR3 covers 15 residues. The V and J ends lost 4 bases and 2 bases, in that order; junction bases with no gene match: 4. The germline CDR1 and CDR2 sequences are SNHLY and FYNNEI. Using reference TRBV2 and TRBJ2-5 for the parts outside the CDR3, the full variable domain is EPEVTQTPSHQVTQMGQEVILRCVPISNHLYFYWYRQILGQKVEFLVSFYNNEISEKSEIFDDQFSVERPDGSNFTLKIRSTKLEDSAMYFCASSGERGGQETQYFGPGTRLLVL.

The rearrangement joins TRBV19 to TRBJ1-5; 8 bases are shared with TRBD1. This CDR3 is 16 amino acids long. CDR1 and CDR2 from the germline V gene are LNHDA and SQIVND (reference sequence). Trimming at V came to 5 bases and at J to 3 bases, leaving 9 bases not matched to a gene. CDR3 loop: CASSPPGQGPNQPQHF. In DNA, the CDR3 is TGTGCCAGTAGTCCCCCTGGACAGGGCCCCAATCAGCCCCAGCATTTT.

J is TRBJ1-5 and V is TRBV7-2, with 9 nucleotides matching TRBD1. This CDR3 is built from 15 residues. Looked up from germline, CDR1 is SGHTA and CDR2 is FQGNSA. Unmatched junction bases numbered 7, after V lost 5 bases and J lost 5 bases. CDR3 coding DNA: TGTGCCAGCAGCCCGAGGACAGGGGCGGATCAGCCCCAGCATTTT. It encodes CASSPRTGADQPQHF.

This sequence joins TRBV4-1 and TRBJ2-5; TRBD2 matches 13 bases. This CDR3 has 20 residues. Germline lookup yields CDR1 MGHRA and CDR2 YSYEKL. The junction had 13 bases not matched to a gene; V was cut back by 1 base and J by 2 bases. The CDR3 loop is CASSQVGTSGGAGQQETQYF. For the CDR3, the DNA is TGCGCCAGCAGCCAAGTAGGCACTAGCGGGGGGGCAGGTCAGCAAGAGACCCAGTACTTC.

In its sample, this clone was seen once. CDR3 nucleotides: TGTGCCAGTAGCAGGGTTTCTCTGGGCAATCAGCCCCAGCATTTT. As protein: CASSRVSLGNQPQHF. This chain links TRBV19 with TRBJ1-5, with TRBD1 as a possible D gene (5 bases). V shed 6 bases and J shed 2 bases, with 14 bases lying between them. CDR1 and CDR2 from the germline V gene are LNHDA and SQIVND (reference sequence). The CDR3 is 15 residues long.

The gene calls are TRBV27 and TRBJ1-6; D unresolved. This CDR3 comprises 15 residues. Between the trimmed V and J ends, which lost 2 bases and 7 bases, there was a span of 12 bases. Germline values: CDR1 MNHEY, CDR2 SMNVEV (reference sequence). Here the CDR3 reads CASSLILMGNSPLHF. For the CDR3, the DNA is TGTGCCAGCAGTTTAATCCTTATGGGCAATTCACCCCTCCACTTT.

The chain couples TRBV7-2 to TRBJ2-1, with 8 bases that match TRBD2. There are 16 residues in the CDR3. With V trimmed by 5 bases and J by 9 bases, 15 bases remained unmatched. Germline-derived CDR1 and CDR2 are SGHTA and FQGNSA. Written as DNA, the CDR3 is TGTGCCAGCAGCCCCGCCGGGAGGGCGAGGCGGGGTGAGCAGTTCTTC. Residues: CASSPAGRARRGEQFF.

In nucleotides, the CDR3 is TGTGCCAGCAGTTACTCGAATACCGGGGCTGGAAACACCATATATTTT. Translating it yields CASSYSNTGAGNTIYF. The V call is TRBV6-6, the J call TRBJ1-3, with unresolved D. V gave up 0 bases and J gave up 2 bases, with 11 bases separating them. This CDR3 comprises 16 residues. Germline V lookup: CDR1 MNHNY, CDR2 SVGAGI (reference sequence).

The chain links TRBV5-8 to TRBJ2-4; no firm D call. Trimming took 5 bases from V and 0 from J, leaving 9 bases between them. The CDR3 has 14 residues. Per germline, CDR1 SGHTS and CDR2 YDEGEE. The CDR3 loop reads CASSFRLAKNIQYF. DNA of the CDR3: TGTGCCAGCAGTTTCAGATTAGCCAAAAACATTCAGTACTTC.

V and J are TRBV9 and TRBJ1-2; the match to TRBD1 covers 7 bases. Trimming at V came to 1 base and at J to 6 bases, leaving 15 bases not matched to a gene. This CDR3 comprises 17 residues. Looked up from germline, CDR1 is SGDLS and CDR2 is YYNGEE. CDR3 sequence: CASSVRPGQFSVDGYTF. CDR3 nucleotides: TGTGCCAGCAGCGTACGTCCGGGACAGTTTTCGGTCGATGGCTACACCTTC.